These 13 T cell receptor beta chains were all obtained from the same sample, sequenced in a study of T cells after yellow fever vaccination. TCRdb independently ran MiXCR on the 5' RACE reads; one entry per CDR3 protein. The table shows 170,000 or so distinct CDR3 sequences, with approximately 9.7% occurring only once. The sample consisted of CD8+ T cells sorted from PBMCs, taken 45 days after the yellow fever booster vaccination. The receptors stem from a man younger than 30 who received the YFV17D yellow fever vaccine.

This clonotype has a handful of counts. The chain recombines TRBV6-2 or TRBV6-3 with TRBJ2-5, with D perhaps matching TRBD2 (6 bases). The CDR3 is made up of 18 amino acids. The germline V gene encodes CDR1 MNHEY and CDR2 SVGEGT. V was pared by 2 bases and J by 4 bases, with 23 bases between. The DNA of the CDR3 is TGTGCCAGCAGTTACCAATCCCCGGGAGTAGCGAGGGCAGAGACCCAGTACTTC. Translating gives CASSYQSPGVARAETQYF.

This chain links TRBV7-9 with TRBJ1-1; 7 bases align to TRBD1. Trimming at V came to 4 bases and at J to 1 base, leaving 3 bases not matched to a gene. Germline V CDR1 and CDR2: SEHNR, FQNEAQ (reference sequence). This CDR3 comprises 14 residues. The CDR3 nucleotides are TGTGCCAGCAGCTCCCGGGACAGGAACACTGAAGCTTTCTTT. Residues: CASSSRDRNTEAFF.

The chain couples TRBV28 to TRBJ2-1; the D gene is possibly TRBD1 (6 bases). V lost 3 bases and J lost 4, with 13 bases in between. CDR3 size: 15 residues. CDR1 is MDHEN and CDR2 is SYDVKM in the germline V gene. The CDR3 is CASSFEDRPYNEQFF. The CDR3 DNA follows: TGTGCCAGCAGTTTTGAAGACAGGCCTTACAATGAGCAGTTCTTC.

This clonotype was seen a handful of times. The rearrangement uses TRBV9 and TRBJ1-2; D gene uncertain. The CDR3 totals 13 residues. CDR1 and CDR2 from the germline V gene are SGDLS and YYNGEE. Trimming took 0 bases from V and 4 from J, leaving 7 bases between them. The CDR3 region has the DNA TGTGCCAGCAGCGTAGAGTCGGCCTATGGCTACACCTTC. This encodes CASSVESAYGYTF.

This clonotype showed up many times. The chain carries TRBV5-1 and TRBJ2-1, with 8 bases that match TRBD2. Germline V lookup: CDR1 SGHRS, CDR2 YFSETQ. The CDR3 is 14 amino acids. After removal of 2 bases from V and 3 bases from J, the junction contained 1 base not matched to a gene. CDR3 in DNA: TGCGCCAGCAGCTTCCGGGGGGGCTACAATGAGCAGTTCTTC. Its translation is CASSFRGGYNEQFF.

The chain links TRBV4-1 to TRBJ1-6, with TRBD1 matching over 9 bases. From germline, CDR1 is MGHRA and CDR2 YSYEKL. V trimming: 2 bases; J trimming: 7 bases; junction bases outside the gene matches: 3. CDR3 size: 15 residues. The CDR3 DNA follows: TGCGCCAGCAGCCAAAAGGGACAGGGAAATTCACCCCTCCACTTT. Protein: CASSQKGQGNSPLHF.

This rearrangement joins TRBV29-1 to TRBJ2-2; 9 nucleotides match TRBD1. Per germline, CDR1 SQVTM and CDR2 ANQGSEA. V shed 7 bases and J 1 base; nucleotides not matched to a gene: 4. The CDR3 has 14 amino acids. CDR3 in amino acids: CSASGQGNTGELFF. The CDR3 bases are TGCAGCGCATCGGGACAGGGGAACACCGGGGAGCTGTTTTTT.

This clonotype was seen a handful of times. The J gene is TRBJ2-2, the V gene TRBV7-2, with 7 bases fitting TRBD1. V shed 5 bases, J shed 1 base, and the junction held 7 bases outside the gene matches. Germline assignment: CDR1 SGHTA and CDR2 FQGNSA. There are 16 residues in the CDR3. CDR3: CASSNPGQQNTGELFF. The CDR3 DNA reads as TGTGCCAGCAGCAACCCGGGACAGCAGAACACCGGGGAGCTGTTTTTT.

The chain couples TRBV6-2 or TRBV6-3 to TRBJ1-2, with D unresolved. CDR3 size: 16 residues. The germline V gene has CDR1 MNHEY and CDR2 SVGEGT. Trimming stripped 6 bases from V and 5 bases from J, with 22 bases between. CDR3 protein: CASSPYYSTDQYGYTF. The CDR3 coding sequence is TGTGCCAGCAGCCCGTATTATTCCACCGACCAATATGGCTACACCTTC.

The CDR3 bases are TGTGCCAGCAGCGTTACGGACAGGTCAAGGGACTATGGCTACACCTTC. It specifies CASSVTDRSRDYGYTF. The V gene is TRBV7-9, the J gene TRBJ1-2; 7 bases map to TRBD1. Looked up from germline, CDR1 is SEHNR and CDR2 is FQNEAQ (reference sequence). The CDR3 is 16 amino acids. Trimming cost V 5 bases and J 3 bases; bases outside gene matches: 12.

The V and J genes are TRBV5-1 and TRBJ2-2; 13 bases line up with TRBD2. The V segment lost 4 bases and the J segment 4 bases; nucleotides outside the gene matches: 10. Germline CDR1 and CDR2: SGHRS and YFSETQ. The CDR3 consists of 18 residues. CDR3 loop: CASSPPAWTSGGTGELFF. DNA of the CDR3: TGCGCCAGCAGCCCTCCCGCCTGGACTAGCGGGGGCACCGGGGAGCTGTTTTTT.

This clonotype was counted only a few times. The rearrangement uses TRBV6-2 or TRBV6-3 and TRBJ1-5, with no clear D. Trimming shortened V by 7 bases and J by 0 bases, and 13 bases separated the two germline ends. Germline values: CDR1 MNHEY, CDR2 SVGEGT. This CDR3 region has 15 residues. The CDR3 reads CASTKGLYSNQPQHF. The CDR3 DNA reads TGTGCCAGCACTAAGGGCCTTTATAGCAATCAGCCCCAGCATTTT.

The rearrangement uses TRBV7-9 and TRBJ2-1, with D possibly matching TRBD1 (6 bases). This CDR3 has 15 residues. The V gene's germline CDR1 is SEHNR and CDR2 FQNEAQ (reference sequence). Trimming removed 3 bases at V and 4 bases at J, with 13 bases between. CDR3 residues: CASSLSTGEYNEQFF. CDR3 nucleotides: TGTGCCAGCAGCTTGTCGACAGGAGAATACAATGAGCAGTTCTTC. The full variable domain, rest sourced from reference TRBV7-9 and TRBJ2-1, is DTGVSQNPRHKITKRGQNVTFRCDPISEHNRLYWYRQTLGQGPEFLTYFQNEAQLEKSRLLSDRFSAERPKGSFSTLEIQRTEQGDSAMYLCASSLSTGEYNEQFFGPGTRLTVL.